What follows are 25 T cell receptor beta chains derived from one specimen sequenced in a study of blood T cell repertoires in COVID-19 (dated by TCRdb to about 2020). Library preparation employed the immunoSEQ multiplex PCR assay. The source is immuneACCESS, and TCRdb retained only in-frame sequences with V and J called. Part of the clones is not carried over; for the studies checked, unresolved V genes explain less than half of this, and the remainder is unexplained. This sample comprises under 200,000 clones, about four fifths of them detected only once. The ten largest clones capture 6.5% of the sample. Sample: peripheral blood. These receptors were taken from a man in his 70s with active or convalescent COVID-19.

This clone was seen more than once but under ten times. The V call is TRBV7-8, the J call TRBJ1-6; 7 bases are a match to TRBD1. Germline values: CDR1 SGHVS, CDR2 FQNEAQ. V shed 6 bases and J 6 bases; nucleotides not matched to a gene: 5. The CDR3 length is 14 residues. The CDR3 bases are TGTGCCAGCAGTACCGACAGGGCTAATTCACCCCTCCACTTT. Amino acid sequence: CASSTDRANSPLHF. Combining the CDR3 with reference TRBV7-8 and TRBJ1-6 gives the whole variable domain GAGVSQSPRYKVAKRGQDVALRCDPISGHVSLFWYQQALGQGPEFLTYFQNEAQLDKSGLPSDRFFAERPEGSVSTLKIQRTQQEDSAVYLCASSTDRANSPLHFGNGTRLTVT.

The chain is built from TRBV29-1 and TRBJ2-3; D perhaps matches TRBD1 (6 bases). V lost 5 bases, J lost 5 bases, and 17 bases lay in between. CDR3 length: 14 amino acids. Per germline, CDR1 SQVTM and CDR2 ANQGSEA. The CDR3 loop is CSVLRSGRGDTQYF. CDR3 nucleotide sequence: TGCAGCGTTCTCAGGTCCGGCAGGGGAGATACGCAGTATTTT.

The chain is built from TRBV27 and TRBJ1-4, with D perhaps matching TRBD1 (5 bases). V was cut by 0 bases and J by 8 bases, with 7 bases left in between. Germline CDR1 is MNHEY and CDR2 is SMNVEV (reference sequence). The CDR3 length is 13 residues. CDR3 sequence (DNA): TGTGCCAGCAGTTTATCAGGGGAAGAAAAACTGTTTTTT. Its translation is CASSLSGEEKLFF.

CDR3 protein: CASSAGGLGTGELFF. CDR3 nucleotide sequence: TGTGCCAGCAGTGCAGGGGGCCTCGGGACCGGGGAGCTGTTTTTT. V and J are TRBV9 and TRBJ2-2; 8 bases line up with TRBD1. Trimming at V came to 5 bases and at J to 5 bases, leaving 8 bases not matched to a gene. The germline CDR1 and CDR2 sequences are SGDLS and YYNGEE. The CDR3 totals 15 residues.

This chain connects TRBV27 to TRBJ2-2; perhaps TRBD1 as D (6 bases). Trimming removed 6 bases from V and 3 bases from J, with 14 bases in between. This CDR3 has 15 amino acids. Germline CDR1 MNHEY, CDR2 SMNVEV (reference sequence). CDR3 protein: CASSIQGWDTGELFF. The CDR3, as DNA: TGTGCCAGCAGCATACAGGGATGGGACACCGGGGAGCTGTTTTTT.

The gene calls are TRBV6-4 and TRBJ2-1; 7 nucleotides match TRBD2. The V and J ends lost 3 bases and 7 bases, in that order; junction bases with no gene match: 6. Germline CDR1 is MRHNA and CDR2 is SNTAGT. CDR3 length: 14 amino acids. CDR3 nucleotide sequence: TGTGCCAGCAGTGAACAAGTAGCGGGTAATGAGCAGTTCTTC. It translates to CASSEQVAGNEQFF.

This chain joins TRBV10-3 and TRBJ1-1; TRBD1 aligns across 7 bases. The CDR3 consists of 13 residues. Germline trimming cut 7 bases from V and 2 bases from J; bases unmatched to any gene: 4. The germline V gene encodes CDR1 ENHRY and CDR2 SYGVKD. CDR3 sequence: CAINGQVNTEAFF. The CDR3, as DNA: TGTGCCATCAACGGACAGGTTAACACTGAAGCTTTCTTT.

The V call is TRBV30, the J call TRBJ2-7; TRBD2 agrees at 7 bases. This CDR3 has 14 amino acids. V gave up 5 bases and J gave up 1 base; unmatched junction bases: 8. Germline CDR1 is GTSNPN and CDR2 is SVGIG (reference sequence). DNA of the CDR3: TGTGCCTGGGACCCCTCAGCGGGGTCCTACGAGCAGTACTTC. Protein sequence: CAWDPSAGSYEQYF.

The chain has TRBV29-1 and TRBJ2-1, with a weak D call TRBD1 (5 bases). V gave up 1 base and J gave up 2 bases, with 24 bases separating them. This CDR3 has 19 residues. CDR1 is SQVTM, CDR2 ANQGSEA, per germline. CDR3 sequence: CSVEASMARVPSAYNEQFF. CDR3 nucleotide sequence: TGCAGCGTTGAAGCTTCTATGGCCAGGGTGCCTTCCGCCTACAATGAGCAGTTCTTC.

The V and J genes are TRBV6-5 and TRBJ1-2; 7 bases agree with TRBD1. The J segment lost 8 bases and the V segment lost 1 base, leaving 7 bases of the junction unmatched. This CDR3 spans 14 amino acids. CDR1 is MNHEY and CDR2 is SVGAGI in the germline V gene. CDR3 loop: CASSYYDRAVGYTF. For the CDR3, the DNA is TGTGCCAGCAGTTACTACGACAGGGCTGTGGGCTACACCTTC.

V usage is TRBV7-2 and J usage is TRBJ2-1, with a weak D call TRBD2 (6 bases). The CDR3 has 15 amino acids. V was cut by 5 bases and J by 0 bases, with 11 bases left in between. The germline V gene has CDR1 SGHTA and CDR2 FQGNSA. CDR3 bases: TGTGCCAGCAGCCGCATGGGGGGCTCCTACAATGAGCAGTTCTTC. This codes for CASSRMGGSYNEQFF.

The CDR3 bases are TGTGCCAGCAGTGCGACAGGTAGCCCAGAGACCCAGTACTTC. It specifies CASSATGSPETQYF. The V and J genes are TRBV2 and TRBJ2-5; D possibly corresponds to TRBD1 (6 bases). The germline CDR1 and CDR2 sequences are SNHLY and FYNNEI. This CDR3 is 14 amino acids long. Trimming took 4 bases from V and 4 from J, leaving 13 bases between them.

The chain employs TRBV6-4 and TRBJ2-7; 8 positions match TRBD2. V shed 4 bases, J shed 7 bases, and the junction held 6 bases outside the gene matches. This CDR3 has 13 amino acids. Germline V gene data show CDR1 as MRHNA and CDR2 as SNTAGT. The CDR3 region is CASSGIAGGEQYF. The CDR3 coding sequence is TGTGCCAGCAGTGGGATCGCGGGAGGTGAGCAGTACTTC.

The chain couples TRBV5-1 to TRBJ1-1; 10 bases line up with TRBD1. The germline V gene has CDR1 SGHRS and CDR2 YFSETQ. The V segment lost 0 bases and the J segment 7 bases; nucleotides outside the gene matches: 6. The CDR3 spans 15 residues. This CDR3 reads CASSLAPGTGDEAFF. As DNA, the CDR3 is TGCGCCAGCAGCTTGGCCCCCGGGACAGGGGATGAAGCTTTCTTT. The full variable domain, its missing parts supplied by reference TRBV5-1 and TRBJ1-1, is KAGVTQTPRYLIKTRGQQVTLSCSPISGHRSVSWYQQTPGQGLQFLFEYFSETQRNKGNFPGRFSGRQFSNSRSEMNVSTLELGDSALYLCASSLAPGTGDEAFFGQGTRLTVV.

The rearrangement joins TRBV18 to TRBJ2-3, with TRBD2 as a possible D gene (6 bases). Trimming cost V 3 bases and J 5 bases, with 9 bases left between them. Germline V lookup: CDR1 KGHSH, CDR2 LQKENI. The CDR3 has 13 amino acids. The CDR3 sequence is CASSPGSGDTQYF. In DNA, the CDR3 is TGTGCCAGCTCACCCGGGAGCGGAGATACGCAGTATTTT.

The chain uses TRBV13 and TRBJ1-2; perhaps TRBD1 as D (6 bases). The CDR3 runs to 14 residues. CDR1 and CDR2 (germline): PRHDT, FYEKMQ (reference sequence). V lost 5 bases and J 7 bases, leaving 17 bases between the germline ends. In DNA form, the CDR3 reads TGTGCCAGCAGCCTCATTGACAGGACGGGTGGCTACACCTTC. Translating gives CASSLIDRTGGYTF. Complete variable domain (other parts from reference TRBV13 and TRBJ1-2): AAGVIQSPRHLIKEKRETATLKCYPIPRHDTVYWYQQGPGQDPQFLISFYEKMQSDKGSIPDRFSAQQFSDYHSELNMSSLELGDSALYFCASSLIDRTGGYTFGSGTRLTVV.

This clone occurred once. The chain links TRBV30 to TRBJ2-7, with a tentative D call TRBD2 (5 bases). The germline gives CDR1 GTSNPN, CDR2 SVGIG (reference sequence). The CDR3 runs to 13 residues. The V gene lost 1 base and the J gene lost 13 bases, with 20 bases spanning the gap. CDR3 protein: CAWSANPGGVIYF. The CDR3 DNA reads as TGTGCCTGGAGTGCTAACCCCGGAGGCGTAATATACTTC.

The chain has TRBV19 and TRBJ1-2, with 7 bases that match TRBD1. V dropped 5 bases and J dropped 4; count of bases not matched to a gene: 10. CDR1 LNHDA and CDR2 SQIVND come from the germline V gene (reference sequence). There are 15 residues in the CDR3. CDR3 region: CASSASPDRIYGYTF. The CDR3 nucleotides read TGTGCCAGTAGTGCCTCCCCGGACAGGATCTATGGCTACACCTTC.

The rearrangement links TRBV5-4 to TRBJ2-5; perhaps TRBD2 as D (7 bases). This CDR3 has 16 residues. In germline, CDR1 is SGHNT, CDR2 YYREEE (reference sequence). V was cut by 3 bases and J by 4 bases, with 19 bases left in between. The CDR3 protein is CASSWKKGGASETQYF. The DNA of the CDR3 is TGTGCCAGCAGCTGGAAGAAGGGGGGGGCCTCAGAGACCCAGTACTTC.

V and J are TRBV30 and TRBJ2-7, with 7 nucleotides matching TRBD1. The CDR3 totals 13 residues. The germline V gene encodes CDR1 GTSNPN and CDR2 SVGIG (reference sequence). With 7 bases clipped from V and 7 bases from J, the junction kept 13 bases outside the gene matches. CDR3 loop: CAYQDRTLVEQYF. DNA of the CDR3: TGTGCCTACCAGGACAGGACTCTGGTGGAGCAGTACTTC.

CDR3 sequence reads: CASSAGTGIRYGYTF. The CDR3, as DNA: TGTGCCAGCAGCGCCGGGACAGGGATCCGCTATGGCTACACCTTC. The rearrangement joins TRBV25-1 to TRBJ1-2, with 9 bases identical to TRBD1. V was pared by 6 bases and J by 4 bases, with 9 bases of the junction left unmatched. This CDR3 comprises 15 residues. CDR1 is MGHDK and CDR2 is SYGVNS in the germline V gene.

Details on this clone: The same CDR3 arises from other DNA sequences in this sample as well. This rearrangement joins TRBV15 to TRBJ1-1; TRBD1 matches 8 bases. This CDR3 is 13 amino acids long. Germline V CDR1 and CDR2: LNHNV, YYDKDF (reference sequence). V lost 0 bases, J lost 8 bases, and 2 bases stayed unmatched. The CDR3 DNA follows: TGTGCCACCAGCAGAGACCGGGACAGGGAAGCTTTCTTT. Translated: CATSRDRDREAFF.

The gene calls are TRBV29-1 and TRBJ1-1; 9 bases align to TRBD1. Trimming removed 7 bases from V and 6 bases from J; junction bases left unmatched: 3. Looked up from germline, CDR1 is SQVTM and CDR2 is ANQGSEA. The length of the CDR3 is 11 residues. The CDR3 loop reads CSGTGAAEAFF. In nucleotides, the CDR3 is TGCAGCGGGACAGGGGCCGCTGAAGCTTTCTTT. The full variable domain, its missing parts supplied by reference TRBV29-1 and TRBJ1-1, is SAVISQKPSRDICQRGTSLTIQCQVDSQVTMMFWYRQQPGQSLTLIATANQGSEATYESGFVIDKFPISRPNLTFSTLTVSNMSPEDSSIYLCSGTGAAEAFFGQGTRLTVV.

V gene TRBV27 combines with J gene TRBJ1-2, with D possibly matching TRBD1 (6 bases). The CDR3 has 13 amino acids. The germline gives CDR1 MNHEY, CDR2 SMNVEV (reference sequence). Trimming pared 5 bases from V and 8 bases from J, leaving 15 bases between. The CDR3, as DNA: TGTGCCAGCAGTGCCCAAGGGGGGGGAGGCTACACCTTC. This gives the protein CASSAQGGGGYTF.

This clone was recorded a few times. The sample carries other DNA sequences with the same CDR3. The chain uses TRBV7-2 and TRBJ2-3; 12 bases agree with TRBD2. Germline V gene lookup returns CDR1 SGHTA and CDR2 FQGNSA. Trimming at V came to 1 base and at J to 0 bases, leaving 2 bases not matched to a gene. This CDR3 contains 17 residues. DNA of the CDR3: TGTGCCAGCAGCTTAGGTGGACTAGCGGGGAGCACAGATACGCAGTATTTT. As protein: CASSLGGLAGSTDTQYF. Based on the CDR3 plus reference TRBV7-2 and TRBJ2-3, the full variable domain is GAGVSQSPSNKVTEKGKDVELRCDPISGHTALYWYRQSLGQGLEFLIYFQGNSAPDKSGLPSDRFSAERTGGSVSTLTIQRTQQEDSAVYLCASSLGGLAGSTDTQYFGPGTRLTVL.